This T cell receptor (beta chain) is from a study of blood T cell repertoires in COVID-19. Overall study: Whether acute or convalescent, the COVID-19 samples came from the United States, Italy and Spain.

Original data processing: Reference gene primers were amplified, and this amplification served to estimate nucleated cell counts. Assay used: immunoSEQ multiplex PCR; TCRdb lists only in-frame clones, some missing. D and trimming were read from the DNA, whereas the V and J calls and clone size are those reported in that table. The sample holds 110,000 or so clones, just under 90% seen once. CDR1 and CDR2 from the germline V gene are MGHDK and SYGVNS. This CDR3 has 11 residues. V gave up 2 bases and J gave up 9 bases, with 5 bases separating them. V and J are TRBV25-1 and TRBJ2-1, with unresolved D. The source is a woman in her forties or fifties with acute or convalescent COVID-19. The sequenced material came from peripheral blood. The CDR3 DNA is TGTGCCAGCAGTGAACCCAGTGAGCAGTTCTTC. Encoded protein: CASSEPSEQFF. The full variable domain, its missing parts supplied by reference TRBV25-1 and TRBJ2-1, is EADIYQTPRYLVIGTGKKITLECSQTMGHDKMYWYQQDPGMELHLIHYSYGVNSTEKGDLSSESTVSRIRTEHFPLTLESARPSHTSQYLCASSEPSEQFFGPGTRLTVL.